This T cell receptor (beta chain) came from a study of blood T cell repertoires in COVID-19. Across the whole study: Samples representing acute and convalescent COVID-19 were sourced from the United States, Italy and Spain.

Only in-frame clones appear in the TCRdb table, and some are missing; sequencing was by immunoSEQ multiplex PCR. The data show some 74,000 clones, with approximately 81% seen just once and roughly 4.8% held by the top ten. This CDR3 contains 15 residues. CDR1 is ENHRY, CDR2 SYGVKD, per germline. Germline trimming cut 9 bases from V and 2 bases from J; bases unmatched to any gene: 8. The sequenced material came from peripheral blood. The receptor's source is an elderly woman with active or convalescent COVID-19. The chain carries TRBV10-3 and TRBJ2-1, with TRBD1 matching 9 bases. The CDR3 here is CAIRTGGLTYNEQFF. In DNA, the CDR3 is TGTGCCATTAGAACAGGGGGCTTGACCTACAATGAGCAGTTCTTC.